This TCR beta chain derives from a study of T cell repertoires in cytomegalovirus infection. About the study: Epitope selection comprised recently identified HLA-C-restricted CMV epitopes and well-studied HLA-B-restricted CMV epitopes. Public TCR beta signature analysis indicated the presence of both CMV infection and matching HLA type.

Comments on this clonotype: The antigen is undetermined.

TCRdb reprocessed the reads with MiXCR, giving one entry per CDR3 protein. The table has around 340,000 distinct CDR3 sequences, almost 30% seen once. The junction had 4 bases not matched to a gene; V was cut back by 2 bases and J by 0 bases. CDR1 and CDR2 from the germline V gene are SGHDT and YYEEEE. This CDR3 is built from 18 residues. This sequence joins TRBV5-6 and TRBJ2-2; 13 bases agree with TRBD2. The source was cultured PBMCs, collected from culture after CMV antigen stimulation. The clonotype comes from a human donor in good health (CMV status not recorded). Some clones in this sample may be carry-over from other donors' samples. The CDR3 is CASSLRLAGGPNTGELFF. The CDR3 DNA is TGTGCCAGCAGCTTACGACTAGCGGGAGGACCGAACACCGGGGAGCTGTTTTTT.